This T cell receptor (beta chain) was documented in a study of brain metastases from non-small cell lung cancer. Libraries were prepared by immunoSEQ multiplex PCR; TCRdb keeps only in-frame clonotypes and omits some of them. Found here are 1,500 or so clones, approximately 86% of them singletons; the top ten hold 15% to 25%. Looked up from germline, CDR1 is SGHDT and CDR2 is YYEEEE. J gave up 7 bases and V 0 bases, and 2 bases lay outside the gene matches. This CDR3 has 13 residues. The chain uses TRBV5-6 and TRBJ1-2; 8 positions agree with TRBD1. This receptor was obtained from a donor at least 40 years old with non-small cell lung cancer. Sequencing was performed on primary lung tumor tissue. In DNA, the CDR3 is TGTGCCAGCAGCTTGGGAGACAGGGGTGGCTACACCTTC. Residues: CASSLGDRGGYTF.